These 10 T cell receptor beta chains share one sample of origin, sequenced in a study of T-cell reconstitution after alpha-beta-depleted transplantation in children. During its preparation, the TCRbeta library received unique molecular identifiers. Using its own MiXCR run on the PCR reads, TCRdb lists one record per CDR3 protein. Of around 120,000 distinct CDR3 sequences detected, roughly 23% appear once; the ten largest clones hold roughly a tenth. The specimen comprised PBMCs, mostly from graft donor cells, sampled 180 days after TCRalphabeta/CD19-depleted stem cell transplant. These TCRs come from a male patient under 10 years old who had a stem cell transplant for chronic granulomatous disease, so the T cells may come from the graft donor.

This clonotype was seen ten or more times. The chain has TRBV20-1 and TRBJ1-1; no clear D. Germline V gene lookup returns CDR1 DFQATT and CDR2 SNEGSKA (reference sequence). V lost 4 bases to trimming and J lost 2 bases, with 14 bases between them. The CDR3 is 14 residues long. The CDR3 spells CSAIGVAANTEAFF. Here the CDR3 DNA reads TGCAGTGCTATTGGAGTGGCCGCTAACACTGAAGCTTTCTTT.

The gene calls are TRBV12-3 or TRBV12-4 and TRBJ1-1; 7 bases are shared with TRBD1. The V gene end was trimmed by 6 bases and the J gene end by 7 bases; junction bases not matched to a gene: 8. The CDR3 covers 13 residues. This CDR3 reads CASRNSPGGEAFF. In DNA form, the CDR3 reads TGTGCCAGCAGGAACAGCCCAGGGGGTGAAGCTTTCTTT.

As concerns this clonotype: At one of its ends the junction is not consistent with the germline gene, which may arise from a read error. The chain is built from TRBV12-3 or TRBV12-4 and TRBJ2-3; 9 positions agree with TRBD2. This CDR3 comprises 14 residues. CDR3 coding DNA: TGTGCCAGCAGCGGTAGCGGGAGCAGAGATACGCAGTATTTT. Translating it yields CASSGSGSRDTQYF.

This clonotype appeared once. The chain couples TRBV4-1 to TRBJ1-3; possibly TRBD1 for D (6 bases). Per the germline V gene, CDR1 is MGHRA and CDR2 is YSYEKL. V dropped 4 bases and J dropped 2 bases, with 18 bases sitting between them. This CDR3 is built from 17 residues. The CDR3 DNA is TGCGCCAGCAGCCCATTCGGGGGGGGGGCGACTGGAAACACCATATATTTT. As protein: CASSPFGGGATGNTIYF.

The sample holds many counts of this clonotype. CDR3 amino acids: CASNPSGGSNEQFF. The CDR3 nucleotides are TGTGCCAGTAATCCTAGCGGAGGTTCCAATGAGCAGTTCTTC. The V call is TRBV7-2, the J call TRBJ2-1; the match to TRBD2 covers 7 bases. Germline CDR1 reads SGHTA; CDR2 reads FQGNSA. J gave up 6 bases and V 9 bases, and 11 bases lay outside the gene matches. This CDR3 contains 14 residues.

V is TRBV12-3 or TRBV12-4 and J is TRBJ1-2, with TRBD1 identical over 7 bases. This CDR3 contains 14 residues. The J segment lost 12 bases and the V segment lost 6 bases, leaving 16 bases of the junction unmatched. In DNA form, the CDR3 reads TGTGCCAGCAGCTCCGGTCCGACAGGGAACGATCACACCTTC. This gives the protein CASSSGPTGNDHTF.

Ten or more counts support this clonotype. The gene calls are TRBV27 and TRBJ1-1, with TRBD1 matching 7 bases. CDR1 MNHEY and CDR2 SMNVEV come from the germline V gene (reference sequence). Losses at the gene ends were 3 bases for V and 10 bases for J; bases not matched to a gene: 8. The CDR3 contains 13 residues. The CDR3 region is CASSFQRGQLAFF. The CDR3 bases are TGTGCCAGCAGTTTCCAAAGGGGGCAGTTAGCTTTCTTT.

This sequence joins TRBV12-3 or TRBV12-4 and TRBJ2-7; a possible D gene is TRBD1 (5 bases). The CDR3 extends over 14 amino acids. V gave up 6 bases and J gave up 2 bases, with 14 bases separating them. Here the CDR3 DNA reads TGTGCCAGCAGATATTCGACAGTCCCCTACGAGCAGTACTTC. This codes for CASRYSTVPYEQYF.

This clonotype was recorded a few times. This sequence joins TRBV5-1 and TRBJ2-1; D is uncertain. The germline V gene encodes CDR1 SGHRS and CDR2 YFSETQ. Trimming took off 4 bases at V and 7 bases at J, with 24 bases between the two ends. This CDR3 has 17 amino acids. The CDR3 loop is CASSRPGSLSAANEQFF. The CDR3 DNA sequence: TGCGCCAGCAGCCGTCCCGGCAGTTTGTCGGCAGCGAATGAGCAGTTCTTC.

The sample holds a few counts of this clonotype. The chain links TRBV5-1 to TRBJ2-7; D gene unclear. Per the germline V gene, CDR1 is SGHRS and CDR2 is YFSETQ. The CDR3 length is 15 residues. V shed 1 base and J shed 0 bases, with 11 bases lying between them. The CDR3 protein is CASSLLADLSYEQYF. The CDR3, as DNA: TGCGCCAGCAGCTTGTTGGCGGACCTCTCCTACGAGCAGTACTTC.